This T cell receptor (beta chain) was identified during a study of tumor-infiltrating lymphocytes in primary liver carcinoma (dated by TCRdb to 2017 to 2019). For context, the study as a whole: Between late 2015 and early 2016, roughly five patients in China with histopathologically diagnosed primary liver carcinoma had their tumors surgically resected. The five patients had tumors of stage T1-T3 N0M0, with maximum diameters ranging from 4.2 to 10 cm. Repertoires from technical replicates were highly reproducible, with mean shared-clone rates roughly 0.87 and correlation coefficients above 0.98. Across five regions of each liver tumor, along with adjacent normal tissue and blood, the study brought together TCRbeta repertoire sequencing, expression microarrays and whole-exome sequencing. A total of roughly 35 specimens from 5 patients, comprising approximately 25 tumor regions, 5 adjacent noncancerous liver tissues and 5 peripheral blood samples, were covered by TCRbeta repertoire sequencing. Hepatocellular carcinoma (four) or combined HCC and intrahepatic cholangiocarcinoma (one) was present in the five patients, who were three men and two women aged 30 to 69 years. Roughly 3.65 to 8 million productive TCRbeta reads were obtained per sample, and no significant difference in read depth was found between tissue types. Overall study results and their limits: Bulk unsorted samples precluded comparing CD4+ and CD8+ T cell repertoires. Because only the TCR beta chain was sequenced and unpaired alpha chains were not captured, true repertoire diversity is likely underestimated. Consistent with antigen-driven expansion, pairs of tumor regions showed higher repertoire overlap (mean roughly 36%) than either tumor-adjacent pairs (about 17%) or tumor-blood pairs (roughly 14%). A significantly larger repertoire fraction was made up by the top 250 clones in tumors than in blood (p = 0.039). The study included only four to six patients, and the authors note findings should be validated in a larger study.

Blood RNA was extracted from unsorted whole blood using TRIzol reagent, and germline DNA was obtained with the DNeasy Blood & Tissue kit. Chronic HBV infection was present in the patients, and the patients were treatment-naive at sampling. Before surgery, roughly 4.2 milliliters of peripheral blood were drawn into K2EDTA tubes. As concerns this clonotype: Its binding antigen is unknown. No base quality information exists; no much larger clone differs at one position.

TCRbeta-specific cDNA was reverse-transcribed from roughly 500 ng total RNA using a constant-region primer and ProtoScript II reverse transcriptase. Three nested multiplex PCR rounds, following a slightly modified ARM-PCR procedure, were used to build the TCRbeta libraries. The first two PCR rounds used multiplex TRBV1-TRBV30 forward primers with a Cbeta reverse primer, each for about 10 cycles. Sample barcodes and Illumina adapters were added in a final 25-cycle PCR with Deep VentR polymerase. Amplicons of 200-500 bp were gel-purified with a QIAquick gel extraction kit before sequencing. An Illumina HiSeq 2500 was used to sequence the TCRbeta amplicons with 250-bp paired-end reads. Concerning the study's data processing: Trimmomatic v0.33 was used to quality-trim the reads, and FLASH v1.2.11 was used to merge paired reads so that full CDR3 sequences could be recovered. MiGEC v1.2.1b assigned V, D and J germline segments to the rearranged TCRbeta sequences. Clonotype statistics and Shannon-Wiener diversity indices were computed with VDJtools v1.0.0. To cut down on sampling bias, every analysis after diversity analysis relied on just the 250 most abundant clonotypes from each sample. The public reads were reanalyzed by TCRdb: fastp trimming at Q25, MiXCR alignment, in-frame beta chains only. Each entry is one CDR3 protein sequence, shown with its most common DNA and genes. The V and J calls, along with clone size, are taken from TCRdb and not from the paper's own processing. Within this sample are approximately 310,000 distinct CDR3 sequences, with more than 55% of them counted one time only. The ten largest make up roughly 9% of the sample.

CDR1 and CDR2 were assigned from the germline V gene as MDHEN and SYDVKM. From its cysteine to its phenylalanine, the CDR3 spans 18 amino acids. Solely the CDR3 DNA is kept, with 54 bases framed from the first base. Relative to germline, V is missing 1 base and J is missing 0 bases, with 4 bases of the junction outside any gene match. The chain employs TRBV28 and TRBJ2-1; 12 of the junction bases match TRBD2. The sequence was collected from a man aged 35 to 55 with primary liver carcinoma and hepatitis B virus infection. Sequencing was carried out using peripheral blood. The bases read TGTGCCAGCAGTTTATTGGGACTAGCGGGTAGCTCCTACAATGAGCAGTTCTTC. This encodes CASSLLGLAGSSYNEQFF.